This paragraph covers one T cell receptor (beta chain) sequence. The sample belongs to a study of PD-L1 blockade in urothelial cancer. Repertoires were generated with immunoSEQ multiplex PCR, while TCRdb's copy carries only in-frame clones and drops some. The sample carries approximately 28,000 clones, 84% recorded once. The CDR3 loop spans 17 amino acids. Time point reported: peripheral blood 6 weeks after treatment start. The material sequenced was PBMCs, taken around atezolizumab (anti-PD-L1) treatment. The receptor was isolated from an older man with urothelial cancer. V gene TRBV21-1 combines with J gene TRBJ2-1; the tabulated D call, TRBD2, remains unverified against the DNA. TRBV21-1 is shown as a pseudogene. The CDR3 DNA is TGTGCCAGCAGCATCCGTCGGCGGCGCCTTCTAGTACGGGAGCAGTTCTTC. Encoded protein: CASSIRRRRLLVREQFF.